The TCR beta chain described here comes from a study of blood T cell repertoires in COVID-19. Study details: Collection of acute and convalescent COVID-19 samples took place in the United States, Italy and Spain. The analysed material was cDNA or gDNA that came from T cells, B-cell-depleted T cells, or PBMCs.

CDR1 SGHTA and CDR2 FQGNSA come from the germline V gene. This CDR3 has 14 amino acids. Trimming left V 4 bases short and J 9 bases short, with 16 bases between. As handled by the study authors: From reference gene primer amplification, estimates of nucleated cell counts were derived. Sequencing was performed with immunoSEQ multiplex PCR; in TCRdb, only in-frame clones are kept and a portion is missing. V, J and clone size are taken as reported in that table, and D and trimming were inferred from the DNA itself. The sample has 150,000 to 200,000 clones, 80% to 90% seen once. V is TRBV7-2 and J is TRBJ2-1, with D uncertain. The specimen sequenced was peripheral blood. The origin of this receptor is a man in his late teens or twenties who had recovered from COVID-19. CDR3 sequence: CASSSTSLNGEQFF. CDR3 DNA sequence: TGTGCCAGCAGCTCCACGAGCTTGAATGGTGAGCAGTTCTTC.